One TCR beta chain is described in this entry. This sample is drawn from a study of blood T cell repertoires in COVID-19. Overall study context: Samples representing acute and convalescent COVID-19 were sourced from the United States, Italy and Spain. PBMCs, B-cell-depleted T cells, or T cells were the source of the cDNA or gDNA that made up the material.

Per the original methods: Reference gene primer amplification gave estimated nucleated cell counts. Clones were read by immunoSEQ multiplex PCR, and TCRdb kept only the in-frame ones, dropping some. V and J calls and clone size are as listed in that table; D and trimming were resolved from the DNA. The table has tens of thousands of clones, roughly nine tenths seen once. V lost 3 bases, J lost 6 bases, and 16 bases stayed unmatched. This CDR3 region has 17 residues. CDR1 is DFQATT and CDR2 is SNEGSKA in the germline V gene (reference sequence). The sequence was obtained from an elderly woman with active COVID-19. The chain carries TRBV20-1 and TRBJ1-2, with TRBD1 matching 10 bases. Material for sequencing was peripheral blood. The CDR3 bases are TGCAGTGCTAGTATTGACCGGACAGGGGGTGTTAAGGATGGCTACACCTTC. Translation: CSASIDRTGGVKDGYTF.